This entry is about one TCR beta chain. As yet, its antigen is unknown. CDR1 and CDR2 from the germline V gene are MGHDK and SYGVNS. The V and J ends lost 8 bases and 5 bases respectively, with 12 bases between them. CDR3 size: 12 residues. This record comes from a study of chemoradiotherapy in HPV16-positive cancers. Assay: immunoSEQ multiplex PCR; the TCRdb copy retains only in-frame clones and omits some. The repertoire holds about 35,000 clones, with more than 85% as singletons. Points from the study as a whole: The functional HPV-specific definition rests on just two HPV16-positive patients.

Sequencing used blood, obtained from a patient who underwent chemoradiotherapy. This chain uses TRBV25-1 with TRBJ2-5; no clear D gene. The TCR sequence derives from a human donor with HPV-associated anogenital cancer. CDR3 sequence reads: CASGQSSETQYF. DNA for the CDR3: TGTGCCAGCGGCCAAAGCTCGGAGACCCAGTACTTC.